The clone carrying this T cell receptor (beta chain) occurred many times. The record originates from a study of response to subunit inactivated influenza vaccine. The germline gives CDR1 ENHRY, CDR2 SYGVKD. CDR3 length equals 13 residues. The V end was cut by 11 bases, the J end by 6 bases, with 19 bases between. TCRdb re-analysed the RT-PCR reads in MiXCR, keeping a single row per CDR3 protein. Of 500,000 to 600,000 distinct CDR3 sequences listed, about 10% are singletons. The V gene is TRBV10-3, the J gene TRBJ1-2, with a tentative D call TRBD1 (5 bases). Sequences were derived from PBMCs from blood, sampled on the day of vaccination. The receptor comes from a man in his forties or fifties who received an inactivated influenza vaccine. CDR3 sequence: CALKGRAGDGYTF. CDR3 in DNA: TGTGCCCTCAAAGGGAGGGCGGGGGATGGCTACACCTTC.